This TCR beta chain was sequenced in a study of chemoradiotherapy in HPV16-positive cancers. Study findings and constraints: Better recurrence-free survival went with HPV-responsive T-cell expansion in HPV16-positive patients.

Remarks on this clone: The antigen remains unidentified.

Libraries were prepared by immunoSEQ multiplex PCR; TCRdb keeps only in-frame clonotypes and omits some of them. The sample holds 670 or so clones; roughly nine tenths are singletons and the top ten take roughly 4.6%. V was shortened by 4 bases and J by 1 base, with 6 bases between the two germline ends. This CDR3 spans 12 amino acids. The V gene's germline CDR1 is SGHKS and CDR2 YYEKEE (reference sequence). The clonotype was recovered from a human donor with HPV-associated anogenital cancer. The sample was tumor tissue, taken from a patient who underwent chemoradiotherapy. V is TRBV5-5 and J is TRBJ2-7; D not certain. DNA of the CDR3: TGTGCCAGCAGCCGGCCGTCCTACGAGCAGTACTTC. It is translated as CASSRPSYEQYF.